This entry describes one TCR beta chain. This record comes from a study of blood T cell repertoires in COVID-19. Study in general: Acute-phase and convalescent COVID-19 samples originated in the United States, Italy and Spain.

TCRdb keeps only in-frame clones here, not all; method: immunoSEQ multiplex PCR. The repertoire holds 120,000 or so clones, with roughly 76% as singletons. V gave up 3 bases and J gave up 1 base, with 9 bases separating them. The CDR3 consists of 13 residues. CDR1 is GTSNPN and CDR2 is SVGIG in the germline V gene (reference sequence). This TCR was recovered from a woman aged 55-75 years with acute or convalescent COVID-19. The J gene is TRBJ1-1, the V gene TRBV30; D is unclear. Sample: peripheral blood. CDR3 protein: CAWRRGANTEAFF. The CDR3 DNA reads TGTGCCTGGAGACGGGGTGCGAACACTGAAGCTTTCTTT.